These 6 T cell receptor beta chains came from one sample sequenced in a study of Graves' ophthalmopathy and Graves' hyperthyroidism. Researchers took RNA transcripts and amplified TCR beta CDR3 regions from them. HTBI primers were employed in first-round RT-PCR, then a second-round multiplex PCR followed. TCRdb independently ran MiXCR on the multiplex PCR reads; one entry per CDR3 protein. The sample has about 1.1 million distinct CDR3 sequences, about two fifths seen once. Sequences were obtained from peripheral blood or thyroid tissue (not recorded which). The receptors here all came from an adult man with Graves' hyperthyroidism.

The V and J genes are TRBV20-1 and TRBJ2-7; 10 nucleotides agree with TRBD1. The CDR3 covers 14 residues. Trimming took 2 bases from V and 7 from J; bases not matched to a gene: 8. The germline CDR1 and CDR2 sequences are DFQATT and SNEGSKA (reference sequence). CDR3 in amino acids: CSARRTGGSGEQYF. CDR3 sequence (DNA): TGCAGTGCTAGAAGGACAGGGGGGTCAGGGGAGCAGTACTTC.

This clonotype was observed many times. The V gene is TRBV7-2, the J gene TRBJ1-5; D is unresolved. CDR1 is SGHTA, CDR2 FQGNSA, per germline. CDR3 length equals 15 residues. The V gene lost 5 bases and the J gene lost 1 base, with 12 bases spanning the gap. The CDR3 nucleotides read TGTGCCAGCAGCCAAGGCCGGCTCAGCAATCAGCCCCAGCATTTT. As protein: CASSQGRLSNQPQHF.

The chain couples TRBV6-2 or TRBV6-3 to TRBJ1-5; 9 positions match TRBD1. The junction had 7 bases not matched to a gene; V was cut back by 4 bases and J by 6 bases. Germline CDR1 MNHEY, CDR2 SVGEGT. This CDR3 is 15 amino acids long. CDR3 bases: TGTGCCAGCAGTTTTTGGACAGGGGTCGTTCAGCCCCAGCATTTT. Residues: CASSFWTGVVQPQHF.

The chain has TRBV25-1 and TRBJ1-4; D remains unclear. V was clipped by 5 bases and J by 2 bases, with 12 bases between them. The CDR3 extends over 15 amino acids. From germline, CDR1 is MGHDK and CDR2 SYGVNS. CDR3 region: CASSSPGRTNEKLFF. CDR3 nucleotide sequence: TGTGCCAGCAGTTCGCCCGGTAGGACTAATGAAAAACTGTTTTTT.

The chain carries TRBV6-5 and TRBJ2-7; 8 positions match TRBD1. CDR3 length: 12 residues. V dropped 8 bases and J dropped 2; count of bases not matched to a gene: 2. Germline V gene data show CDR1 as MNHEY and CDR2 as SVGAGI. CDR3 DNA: TGTGCCAGCGAACAGGGGGCCTACGAGCAGTACTTC. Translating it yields CASEQGAYEQYF.

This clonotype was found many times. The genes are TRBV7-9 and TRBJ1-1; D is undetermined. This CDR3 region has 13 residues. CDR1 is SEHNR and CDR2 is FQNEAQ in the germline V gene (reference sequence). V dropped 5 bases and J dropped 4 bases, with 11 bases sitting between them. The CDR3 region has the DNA TGTGCCAGCAGCATTCCAGCGGGCACTGAAGCTTTCTTT. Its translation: CASSIPAGTEAFF.